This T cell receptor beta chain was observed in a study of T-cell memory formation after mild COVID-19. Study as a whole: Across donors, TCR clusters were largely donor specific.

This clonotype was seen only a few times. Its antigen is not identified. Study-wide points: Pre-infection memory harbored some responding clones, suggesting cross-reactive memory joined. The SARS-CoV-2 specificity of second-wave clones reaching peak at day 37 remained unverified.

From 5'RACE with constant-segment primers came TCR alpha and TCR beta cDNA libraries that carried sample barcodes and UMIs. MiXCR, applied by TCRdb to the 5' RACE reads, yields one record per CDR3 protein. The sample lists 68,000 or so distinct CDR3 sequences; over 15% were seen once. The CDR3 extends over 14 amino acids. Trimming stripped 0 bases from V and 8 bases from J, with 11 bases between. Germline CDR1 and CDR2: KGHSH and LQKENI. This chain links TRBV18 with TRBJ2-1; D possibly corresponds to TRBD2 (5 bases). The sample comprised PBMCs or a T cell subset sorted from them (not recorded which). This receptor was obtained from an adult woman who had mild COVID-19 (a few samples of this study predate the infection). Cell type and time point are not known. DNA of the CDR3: TGTGCCAGCTCACCACCGTCGGGAAAGGATGAGCAGTTCTTC. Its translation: CASSPPSGKDEQFF.